Following are 18 T cell receptor beta chains from one sample sequenced in a study of shared clonotypes between healthy human individuals. Only CD45RO-negative cells positively selected for CCR7 counted as naive CD8 cells, so terminally differentiated effector memory CD45RA+ cells were excluded. Measured with immunoSEQ multiplex PCR; TCRdb has only the in-frame clones, and not every one. The data contain hundreds of thousands of clones, around 96% of them singletons. Sequences were obtained from naive CD8+ T cells sorted from blood. These receptors all come from a woman under 40 in good health.

The rearrangement joins TRBV25-1 to TRBJ1-4; no firm D call. Trimming left V 4 bases short and J 7 bases short, with 4 bases between. Germline V gene sequence: CDR1 MGHDK, CDR2 SYGVNS. This CDR3 contains 11 residues. For the CDR3, the DNA is TGTGCCAGCAGTGTTTTTGAAAAACTGTTTTTT. This gives the protein CASSVFEKLFF.

This clone was recorded once. V and J are TRBV5-1 and TRBJ1-1, with TRBD1 as a possible D gene (6 bases). CDR3 length: 15 residues. V lost 1 base and J lost 4, with 14 bases in between. Germline CDR1 SGHRS, CDR2 YFSETQ. CDR3 sequence reads: CASSLRSGVITEAFF. The DNA of the CDR3 is TGCGCCAGCAGCTTGAGGTCAGGGGTTATCACTGAAGCTTTCTTT.

V is TRBV4-1 and J is TRBJ1-5; D might be TRBD1 (5 bases). V lost 1 base and J lost 4, with 14 bases in between. CDR3 size: 16 residues. CDR1 is MGHRA, CDR2 YSYEKL, per germline. The CDR3: CASSQGFWDPNQPQHF. CDR3 DNA: TGCGCCAGCAGCCAAGGGTTCTGGGACCCTAATCAGCCCCAGCATTTT.

The chain has TRBV14 and TRBJ1-2; weak D call: TRBD1 (5 bases). CDR3 length: 14 amino acids. V gave up 3 bases and J gave up 2 bases, with 10 bases separating them. Germline V lookup: CDR1 SGHDN, CDR2 FVKESK. CDR3 residues: CASSQGRLNYGYTF. The CDR3 DNA is TGTGCCAGCAGCCAGGGACGGCTGAACTATGGCTACACCTTC.

The V gene is TRBV2, the J gene TRBJ2-7; D is possibly TRBD1 (6 bases). The CDR3 consists of 15 residues. CDR1 SNHLY and CDR2 FYNNEI come from the germline V gene. Trimming removed 5 bases at V and 2 bases at J, with 16 bases between. The CDR3 loop reads CASSPDTGRTYEQYF. The CDR3 region has the DNA TGTGCCAGCAGTCCTGACACAGGGCGGACCTACGAGCAGTACTTC.

Note on this clone: Other DNA sequences from this sample encode an identical CDR3 as well. The chain is built from TRBV30 and TRBJ2-7; 7 nucleotides agree with TRBD1. This CDR3 spans 12 amino acids. The V and J ends lost 0 bases and 6 bases, in that order; junction bases with no gene match: 2. The V gene's germline CDR1 is GTSNPN and CDR2 SVGIG (reference sequence). CDR3 in amino acids: CAWSVGGSEQYF. CDR3 coding DNA: TGTGCCTGGAGTGTAGGGGGCTCCGAGCAGTACTTC.

The genes are TRBV14 and TRBJ2-7; a weak D match, TRBD2 (5 bases). There are 15 residues in the CDR3. The germline gives CDR1 SGHDN, CDR2 FVKESK. Between the trimmed V and J ends, which lost 1 base and 2 bases, there was a span of 12 bases. CDR3 nucleotide sequence: TGTGCCAGCAGCCAAGCAGGCGGGTCGCCCTACGAGCAGTACTTC. Protein: CASSQAGGSPYEQYF.

The gene calls are TRBV6-5 and TRBJ2-5, with D perhaps TRBD1 (5 bases). Germline values: CDR1 MNHEY, CDR2 SVGAGI. V was cut by 4 bases and J by 2 bases, with 14 bases left in between. The CDR3 is made up of 15 amino acids. The CDR3 DNA follows: TGTGCCAGCAGTTCGAGGCAGGGCCTTCAAGAGACCCAGTACTTC. This codes for CASSSRQGLQETQYF.

The rearrangement uses TRBV18 and TRBJ2-7; 7 bases map to TRBD1. Trimming cost V 5 bases and J 10 bases; bases outside gene matches: 17. Germline assignment: CDR1 KGHSH and CDR2 LQKENI. The CDR3 is 15 residues long. CDR3 protein: CASSYGPGTATYQYF. The CDR3 DNA reads as TGTGCCAGCTCATATGGGCCCGGGACAGCAACTTATCAGTACTTC. Complete variable domain (other parts from reference TRBV18 and TRBJ2-7): NAGVMQNPRHLVRRRGQEARLRCSPMKGHSHVYWYRQLPEEGLKFMVYLQKENIIDESGMPKERFSAEFPKEGPSILRIQQVVRGDSAAYFCASSYGPGTATYQYFGPGTRLTVT.

The V and J genes are TRBV28 and TRBJ2-7; TRBD2 might be the D (6 bases). Germline CDR1 reads MDHEN; CDR2 reads SYDVKM. This CDR3 region has 15 residues. Trimming left V 2 bases short and J 0 bases short, with 11 bases between. CDR3 in DNA: TGTGCCAGCAGTTTAACCGGGACTCTCTCCTACGAGCAGTACTTC. The encoded protein is CASSLTGTLSYEQYF.

This chain connects TRBV9 to TRBJ2-7; 7 bases are shared with TRBD1. The germline CDR1 and CDR2 sequences are SGDLS and YYNGEE. The CDR3 runs to 16 residues. V gave up 3 bases and J gave up 2 bases; unmatched junction bases: 11. CDR3 coding DNA: TGTGCCAGCAGCGCAACGAGATGGGACAGCACCTACGAGCAGTACTTC. It codes for CASSATRWDSTYEQYF. Full variable domain (rest looked up from reference TRBV9 and TRBJ2-7): DSGVTQTPKHLITATGQRVTLRCSPRSGDLSVYWYQQSLDQGLQFLIQYYNGEERAKGNILERFSAQQFPDLHSELNLSSLELGDSALYFCASSATRWDSTYEQYFGPGTRLTVT.

This chain links TRBV28 with TRBJ2-7; 7 nucleotides line up with TRBD2. Germline CDR1 is MDHEN and CDR2 is SYDVKM. CDR3 size: 14 residues. V shed 2 bases and J 3 bases; nucleotides not matched to a gene: 4. The CDR3 nucleotides are TGTGCCAGCAGTTTAAGCGGGAAGGTCTACGAGCAGTACTTC. Amino acids: CASSLSGKVYEQYF.

This chain connects TRBV30 to TRBJ1-5; no clear D. This CDR3 has 16 residues. V lost 1 base, J lost 1 base, and 14 bases lay in between. Germline V gene sequence: CDR1 GTSNPN, CDR2 SVGIG (reference sequence). The CDR3 DNA reads TGTGCCTGGAGTGACGGTGGGGTCGGAAGCAATCAGCCCCAGCATTTT. It specifies CAWSDGGVGSNQPQHF.

The rearrangement joins TRBV9 to TRBJ1-2; TRBD1 matches at 7 bases. The CDR3 is 16 amino acids. The junction had 10 bases not matched to a gene; V was cut back by 3 bases and J by 2 bases. Per germline, CDR1 SGDLS and CDR2 YYNGEE. The CDR3 loop is CASSAPVTGRNYGYTF. CDR3 nucleotides: TGTGCCAGCAGCGCACCAGTGACAGGGCGGAACTATGGCTACACCTTC.

J is TRBJ2-1 and V is TRBV9; the match to TRBD2 covers 13 bases. The V segment lost 5 bases and the J segment 8 bases; nucleotides outside the gene matches: 7. CDR3 length: 15 amino acids. Germline V gives CDR1 SGDLS, CDR2 YYNGEE. The chain's CDR3 is CASSDGLAGVDEQFF. CDR3 sequence (DNA): TGTGCCAGCAGTGATGGACTAGCGGGAGTAGATGAGCAGTTCTTC.

V and J are TRBV15 and TRBJ1-3; D gene ambiguous. The CDR3 has 13 amino acids. CDR1 and CDR2 from the germline V gene are LNHNV and YYDKDF (reference sequence). Trimming took 3 bases from V and 3 from J, leaving 6 bases between them. The CDR3 DNA reads TGTGCCACCAGCAGTTCCTTTGGAAACACCATATATTTT. As protein: CATSSSFGNTIYF. Supplemented by reference TRBV15 and TRBJ1-3, the full variable domain reads DAMVIQNPRYQVTQFGKPVTLSCSQTLNHNVMYWYQQKSSQAPKLLFHYYDKDFNNEADTPDNFQSRRPNTSFCFLDIRSPGLGDTAMYLCATSSSFGNTIYFGEGSWLTVV.

The J gene is TRBJ2-1, the V gene TRBV27, with 8 bases lining up with TRBD2. The germline CDR1 and CDR2 sequences are MNHEY and SMNVEV (reference sequence). The CDR3 totals 15 residues. V trimming: 5 bases; J trimming: 3 bases; junction bases outside the gene matches: 6. The CDR3 bases are TGTGCCAGCAGTAGCGGGAGCGGTTTCTACAATGAGCAGTTCTTC. This gives the protein CASSSGSGFYNEQFF.

The genes are TRBV9 and TRBJ1-4; no clear D. Germline CDR1 and CDR2: SGDLS and YYNGEE. The V end was cut by 2 bases, the J end by 10 bases, with 9 bases between. This CDR3 has 12 amino acids. The CDR3 is CASSVAEGKLFF. The CDR3 coding sequence is TGTGCCAGCAGCGTGGCGGAAGGAAAACTGTTTTTT.